One sample yielded the 28 T cell receptor beta chains listed below, sequenced in a study of OX40 agonist ivuxolimab in advanced cancers. Profiling relied on immunoSEQ multiplex PCR, and the TCRdb table lists in-frame clones only, not all of them. This table has tens of thousands of clones, roughly 84% appearing once. Sequencing was performed on CD4+ or CD8+ T cells sorted from blood, taken in a trial of the OX40 agonist ivuxolimab. These receptors all stem from an adult with an advanced solid tumor such as melanoma, head and neck, liver or kidney cancer.

The chain employs TRBV30 and TRBJ1-1; weak D call: TRBD1 (6 bases). V gave up 8 bases and J gave up 6 bases, with 22 bases separating them. Germline-derived CDR1 and CDR2 are GTSNPN and SVGIG (reference sequence). The CDR3 is 14 residues long. The CDR3 region is CAHPSEGGDAEAFF. CDR3 nucleotides: TGTGCCCACCCCTCGGAGGGGGGAGACGCTGAAGCTTTCTTT.

The J gene is TRBJ2-7, the V gene TRBV7-9; D is perhaps TRBD1 (8 bases). The CDR3 extends over 14 amino acids. Germline CDR1 and CDR2: SEHNR and FQNEAQ (reference sequence). V was trimmed by 5 bases and J by 6 bases, leaving 17 bases between them. CDR3 sequence reads: CASSGANRGGEQYF. The CDR3 DNA follows: TGTGCCAGCAGCGGCGCCAACAGGGGGGGCGAGCAGTACTTC.

This chain connects TRBV21-1 to TRBJ2-2; the D call TRBD1 from the table was never checked on the DNA. TRBV21-1 is tagged as a pseudogene. The CDR3 runs to 17 residues. As DNA, the CDR3 is TGTGCCAGCAGCAAGGGGTCAGGGGACAGGGGAACCGGGGAGCTGTTTTTT. Encoded protein: CASSKGSGDRGTGELFF.

V is TRBV5-1 and J is TRBJ2-1; D ambiguous. CDR1 and CDR2 (germline): SGHRS, YFSETQ. The CDR3 is made up of 12 amino acids. V lost 1 base, J lost 6 bases, and 5 bases lay in between. CDR3 DNA: TGCGCCAGCAGCTTGACCAGCAATGAGCAGTTCTTC. Translating gives CASSLTSNEQFF.

The chain joins TRBV7-9 to TRBJ1-6, with no clear D. Germline-derived CDR1 and CDR2 are SEHNR and FQNEAQ (reference sequence). CDR3 length: 10 amino acids. Trimming took off 8 bases at V and 9 bases at J, with 5 bases between the two ends. The CDR3 DNA is TGTGCCAGCGGCGGTTCACCCCTCCACTTT. It is translated as CASGGSPLHF.

Comments on this clone: One end of the junction varies from germline; a read error may be responsible. The chain uses TRBV4-2 and TRBJ2-1; TRBD2 aligns across 8 bases. Germline loops: CDR1 LGHNA, CDR2 YNFKEQ. The CDR3 consists of 17 residues. The CDR3 region has the DNA TGTGCCAGCAGCCACAAGACCTACGGACTAGCCTATAATGAGCAGTTCTTC. Residues: CASSHKTYGLAYNEQFF.

The V gene is TRBV10-3, the J gene TRBJ2-2, with 7 positions matching TRBD2. The germline CDR1 and CDR2 sequences are ENHRY and SYGVKD. After removal of 0 bases from V and 5 bases from J, the junction contained 6 bases not matched to a gene. This CDR3 is built from 16 residues. The CDR3 loop reads CAISESAGVRTGELFF. CDR3 nucleotide sequence: TGTGCCATCAGTGAGTCGGCGGGGGTGCGAACCGGGGAGCTGTTTTTT.

This clone came up a few times. The chain employs TRBV18 and TRBJ1-6; TRBD1 agrees at 7 bases. With 3 bases clipped from V and 9 bases from J, the junction kept 11 bases outside the gene matches. Looked up from germline, CDR1 is KGHSH and CDR2 is LQKENI. The CDR3 extends over 16 amino acids. The CDR3 here is CASSPQGGHNRSPLHF. The DNA for the CDR3 is TGTGCCAGCTCACCGCAGGGGGGCCACAACCGTTCACCCCTCCACTTT.

This clone appeared a few times. V gene TRBV5-1 combines with J gene TRBJ1-1, with TRBD1 matching over 7 bases. V shed 4 bases and J 3 bases; nucleotides not matched to a gene: 6. The CDR3 length is 14 residues. Per germline, CDR1 SGHRS and CDR2 YFSETQ. The CDR3 reads CASSLTDRDTEAFF. The CDR3 DNA reads TGCGCCAGCAGCCTAACCGACAGGGACACTGAAGCTTTCTTT.

The chain has TRBV5-6 and TRBJ2-7; possibly TRBD2 for D (6 bases). The ends were cut back, 3 bases at V and 0 bases at J, with 7 bases in the middle. This CDR3 is built from 13 residues. Germline CDR1 SGHDT, CDR2 YYEEEE. Here the CDR3 DNA reads TGTGCCAGCAGCTCCGGGAGCTCCTACGAGCAGTACTTC. Translated: CASSSGSSYEQYF.

The V call is TRBV6-5, the J call TRBJ1-3; D gene unclear. CDR1 is MNHEY, CDR2 SVGAGI, per germline. This CDR3 region has 15 residues. The V and J ends lost 5 bases and 0 bases respectively, with 11 bases between them. The CDR3 loop reads CASSLGRSSGNTIYF. The CDR3, as DNA: TGTGCCAGCAGTCTCGGACGGAGCTCTGGAAACACCATATATTTT.

With regard to this clone: One end of the junction varies from germline; a read error may be responsible. The chain is built from TRBV7-7 and TRBJ2-2; 12 nucleotides agree with TRBD2. Looked up from germline, CDR1 is SSHAT and CDR2 is FNYEAQ (reference sequence). The CDR3 contains 17 residues. The CDR3 region has the DNA TGTGCTAGCAGCCCGCTAACTAGCGGGAGGTACACCGGGGAGCTGTTTTTT. It encodes CASSPLTSGRYTGELFF.

The chain uses TRBV10-3 and TRBJ1-1, with 8 bases aligning to TRBD1. The CDR3 is 14 amino acids. With V trimmed by 3 bases and J by 3 bases, 3 bases remained unmatched. Per germline, CDR1 ENHRY and CDR2 SYGVKD. CDR3 in DNA: TGTGCCATCAGTGATCCAGGGGGCTACACTGAAGCTTTCTTT. Its protein product is CAISDPGGYTEAFF.

The J gene is TRBJ2-1, the V gene TRBV2, with D unclear. There are 11 residues in the CDR3. Germline CDR1 is SNHLY and CDR2 is FYNNEI. The ends were cut back, 8 bases at V and 3 bases at J, with 5 bases in the middle. This CDR3 is CASSSYNEQFF. The CDR3 nucleotides are TGTGCCAGCTCGAGCTACAATGAGCAGTTCTTC.

The chain links TRBV7-2 to TRBJ2-7; a weak D match, TRBD2 (5 bases). V lost 5 bases and J 5 bases, leaving 19 bases between the germline ends. Per germline, CDR1 SGHTA and CDR2 FQGNSA. CDR3 size: 15 residues. The CDR3 here is CASSQGPEVVHEQYF. Written as DNA, the CDR3 is TGTGCCAGCAGCCAAGGGCCGGAGGTCGTCCACGAGCAGTACTTC.

The table lists this clone with a count of one. The CDR3 protein is CASMAGSSYEQYF. CDR3 nucleotide sequence: TGTGCCAGCATGGCGGGCAGCTCCTACGAGCAGTACTTC. The rearrangement uses TRBV6-5 and TRBJ2-7, with D tentatively TRBD2 (5 bases). This CDR3 spans 13 amino acids. V was cut by 7 bases and J by 0 bases, with 10 bases left in between. Germline loops: CDR1 MNHEY, CDR2 SVGAGI.

This chain uses TRBV7-2 with TRBJ2-2; D might be TRBD2 (5 bases). Germline V CDR1 and CDR2: SGHTA, FQGNSA. This CDR3 spans 16 amino acids. With 4 bases removed from V and 7 bases from J, the gap between germline ends came to 19 bases. The CDR3: CASSSLFEQRGGELFF. Here the CDR3 DNA reads TGTGCCAGCAGCTCCCTCTTCGAGCAACGGGGCGGGGAGCTGTTTTTT.

The chain recombines TRBV4-1 with TRBJ1-2, with a tentative D call TRBD1 (5 bases). There are 14 residues in the CDR3. The ends were cut back, 2 bases at V and 2 bases at J, with 9 bases in the middle. The V gene's germline CDR1 is MGHRA and CDR2 YSYEKL. The CDR3 bases are TGCGCCAGCAGCCAACCTCGACAGAACTATGGCTACACCTTC. Its protein product is CASSQPRQNYGYTF.

The chain carries TRBV19 and TRBJ1-5; TRBD1 matches at 7 bases. J was trimmed by 9 bases and V by 3 bases; bases with no gene match: 17. CDR1 and CDR2 (germline): LNHDA, SQIVND (reference sequence). The CDR3 length is 17 residues. The CDR3 reads CASSIQGLTGEIRPQHF. DNA of the CDR3: TGTGCCAGTAGTATCCAGGGACTCACAGGGGAAATTCGGCCCCAGCATTTT.

The chain's CDR3 is CASRNLDLSLEQYF. DNA of the CDR3: TGTGCCAGCCGCAATCTCGACTTGTCCCTCGAGCAGTACTTC. The chain combines TRBV27 with TRBJ2-7; no firm D call. CDR3 size: 14 residues. The germline V gene has CDR1 MNHEY and CDR2 SMNVEV (reference sequence). The V end lost 8 bases, the J end lost 6 bases, and 20 bases lay between the germline ends.

The chain employs TRBV18 and TRBJ1-1; perhaps TRBD1 as D (6 bases). Germline assignment: CDR1 KGHSH and CDR2 LQKENI. The CDR3 is 15 residues long. Trimming cost V 2 bases and J 1 base, with 11 bases left between them. CDR3 nucleotide sequence: TGTGCCAGCTCACCAACGACAGGCCCGAACACTGAAGCTTTCTTT. Amino acid sequence: CASSPTTGPNTEAFF.

The chain employs TRBV18 and TRBJ1-1; D is uncertain. Per germline, CDR1 KGHSH and CDR2 LQKENI. The CDR3 length is 14 residues. V lost 8 bases, J lost 3 bases, and 16 bases lay in between. The CDR3 reads CASTLSSPDTEAFF. In DNA, the CDR3 is TGTGCCAGCACGCTCAGCTCCCCGGACACTGAAGCTTTCTTT.

This chain links TRBV4-1 with TRBJ2-7; no clear D gene. The CDR3 consists of 12 residues. The V gene lost 0 bases and the J gene lost 4 bases, with 4 bases spanning the gap. CDR1 MGHRA and CDR2 YSYEKL come from the germline V gene. In nucleotides, the CDR3 is TGCGCCAGCAGCCAAGACAGGTACGAGCAGTACTTC. Translating it yields CASSQDRYEQYF.

The chain is built from TRBV11-2 and TRBJ2-4; the match to TRBD1 covers 9 bases. Germline lookup yields CDR1 SGHAT and CDR2 FQNNGV. The CDR3 runs to 16 residues. Losses at the gene ends were 0 bases for V and 10 bases for J; bases not matched to a gene: 10. CDR3 sequence reads: CASSLEVWGQGIIQYF. The CDR3 DNA reads as TGTGCCAGCAGCTTAGAGGTTTGGGGACAGGGAATAATTCAGTACTTC.

This clone has more than one count but fewer than ten. V is TRBV6-1 and J is TRBJ1-3; D call uncertain. The V end lost 3 bases, the J end lost 1 base, and 7 bases lay between the germline ends. CDR3 size: 14 residues. Germline CDR1 reads MNHNS; CDR2 reads SASEGT. CDR3 bases: TGTGCCAGCAGTGAGGATCTATCTGGAAACACCATATATTTT. It translates to CASSEDLSGNTIYF.

The chain combines TRBV30 with TRBJ2-3, with unresolved D. Trimming took off 0 bases at V and 5 bases at J, with 15 bases between the two ends. Germline assignment: CDR1 GTSNPN and CDR2 SVGIG (reference sequence). The CDR3 runs to 15 residues. DNA for the CDR3: TGTGCCTGGAGTGTAAATAGGGCCTACGGAGATACGCAGTATTTT. It is translated as CAWSVNRAYGDTQYF.

The chain employs TRBV5-6 and TRBJ1-2, with TRBD1 matching over 7 bases. Germline CDR1 and CDR2: SGHDT and YYEEEE. The CDR3 is 14 amino acids. V was pared by 4 bases and J by 5 bases, with 8 bases of the junction left unmatched. CDR3 residues: CASSGTAGSYGYTF. The CDR3 coding sequence is TGTGCCAGCAGCGGGACAGCAGGATCGTATGGCTACACCTTC.

The chain couples TRBV6-1 to TRBJ2-1; possibly TRBD2 for D (5 bases). The CDR3 runs 15 residues. Trimming pared 5 bases from V and 4 bases from J, leaving 15 bases between. Germline V lookup: CDR1 MNHNS, CDR2 SASEGT. CDR3 nucleotides: TGTGCCAGCAGTCGTAGCCGGGAATTTTACAATGAGCAGTTCTTC. It specifies CASSRSREFYNEQFF.